Below, 25 T cell receptor beta chains from the same sample are listed, as sequenced in a study of T cells in localized non-small cell lung cancer. The method was immunoSEQ multiplex PCR; TCRdb's version includes in-frame clones alone and lacks a portion of them. The table includes around 1,500 clones, approximately 20% detected once. The specimen comprised lung tumor tissue, sampled before any cancer treatment. Receptors originate from an older male donor with stage III lung adenocarcinoma.

By share, this clone ranks as medium-sized. As DNA, the CDR3 is TGTGCCAGCAGCTTTAGGGCAGGGTTGGCAGCTGGGGCCAACGTCCTGACTTTC. It codes for CASSFRAGLAAGANVLTF. The rearrangement links TRBV11-3 to TRBJ2-6, with a weak D call TRBD1 (5 bases). This CDR3 region has 18 residues. Per the germline V gene, CDR1 is SGHNT and CDR2 is YENEEA. Trimming pared 3 bases from V and 2 bases from J, leaving 17 bases between.

The CDR3 reads CAISEVGRANTGELFF. In DNA form, the CDR3 reads TGTGCCATCAGTGAGGTCGGCAGGGCGAACACCGGGGAGCTGTTTTTT. V gene TRBV10-3 combines with J gene TRBJ2-2; D possibly corresponds to TRBD1 (5 bases). The CDR3 consists of 16 residues. V was trimmed by 2 bases and J by 0 bases, leaving 10 bases between them. Looked up from germline, CDR1 is ENHRY and CDR2 is SYGVKD.

V usage is TRBV19 and J usage is TRBJ1-1; 8 bases are shared with TRBD1. CDR1 is LNHDA and CDR2 is SQIVND in the germline V gene (reference sequence). V lost 3 bases, J lost 3 bases, and 3 bases stayed unmatched. This CDR3 has 14 amino acids. The CDR3 DNA reads as TGTGCCAGTAGTATGGGGACAGGCTACACTGAAGCTTTCTTT. Encoded protein: CASSMGTGYTEAFF.

The J gene is TRBJ2-7, the V gene TRBV5-1; 9 positions match TRBD1. J lost 5 bases, V lost 1 base, and 4 bases had no gene match. CDR3 length equals 14 residues. The germline V gene has CDR1 SGHRS and CDR2 YFSETQ. CDR3 DNA sequence: TGCGCCAGCAGCTTGAGCGGGACAGGGAACGAGCAGTACTTC. This sequence encodes CASSLSGTGNEQYF.

The chain recombines TRBV12-5 with TRBJ2-1, with D perhaps TRBD2 (5 bases). This CDR3 is 14 amino acids long. V was clipped by 1 base and J by 3 bases, with 7 bases between them. Germline CDR1 LGHNT, CDR2 FRNRAP. In DNA, the CDR3 is TGTGCTAGTGGTTTGGGAGCGGTCTACAATGAGCAGTTCTTC. This codes for CASGLGAVYNEQFF.

This clone occurred a few times. This rearrangement joins TRBV5-1 to TRBJ1-4, with D tentatively TRBD1 (5 bases). V was pared by 3 bases and J by 7 bases, with 16 bases between. Germline V lookup: CDR1 SGHRS, CDR2 YFSETQ. The length of the CDR3 is 15 residues. This chain's CDR3 is CASSSTTHGGEKLFF. The CDR3 bases are TGCGCCAGCAGCTCGACGACCCACGGGGGTGAAAAACTGTTTTTT.

This clone was seen a handful of times. The chain recombines TRBV10-3 with TRBJ2-1; TRBD2 matches 12 bases. This CDR3 region has 14 residues. Germline trimming cut 5 bases from V and 6 bases from J; bases unmatched to any gene: 2. From germline, CDR1 is ENHRY and CDR2 SYGVKD. The CDR3, as DNA: TGTGCCATCAGTCGACTAGCGGGGGTCAATGAGCAGTTCTTC. It specifies CAISRLAGVNEQFF.

This clone was detected only a few times. The J gene is TRBJ2-1, the V gene TRBV9, with 11 bases fitting TRBD1. The CDR3 length is 15 residues. In germline, CDR1 is SGDLS, CDR2 YYNGEE. The junction had 7 bases not matched to a gene; V was cut back by 3 bases and J by 8 bases. The chain's CDR3 is CASSDGTGGLDEQFF. The CDR3, as DNA: TGTGCCAGCAGCGATGGGACAGGGGGGCTGGATGAGCAGTTCTTC.

In DNA form, the CDR3 reads TGTGCCAGCAGTTTTTCAGGGGGCTTCATGGGGGAGCAGTACTTC. Its protein product is CASSFSGGFMGEQYF. The V and J genes are TRBV28 and TRBJ2-7; 8 bases are a match to TRBD1. CDR1 is MDHEN and CDR2 is SYDVKM in the germline V gene. CDR3 size: 15 residues. With 3 bases clipped from V and 7 bases from J, the junction kept 11 bases outside the gene matches.

This clone occurred a few times. The chain links TRBV7-6 to TRBJ2-5; tentatively, D is TRBD2 (5 bases). The V and J ends lost 2 bases and 0 bases respectively, with 10 bases between them. The CDR3 contains 15 residues. The germline CDR1 and CDR2 sequences are SGHVS and FNYEAQ. CDR3 sequence: CASSLRRRYQETQYF. The CDR3 coding sequence is TGTGCCAGCAGCTTACGGAGGAGGTACCAAGAGACCCAGTACTTC.

The chain carries TRBV6-8 and TRBJ2-3; 12 nucleotides match TRBD2. CDR3 size: 15 residues. V shed 10 bases and J 0 bases; nucleotides not matched to a gene: 5. Per the germline V gene, CDR1 is MNHGY and CDR2 is SAAAGT. Written as DNA, the CDR3 is TGTGCCACCCGGACTAGCGGGATAAGCACAGATACGCAGTATTTT. Its protein product is CATRTSGISTDTQYF.

This clone counts as large. J is TRBJ2-3 and V is TRBV9; D may be TRBD1 (7 bases). Germline assignment: CDR1 SGDLS and CDR2 YYNGEE. Trimming removed 0 bases from V and 0 bases from J, with 17 bases in between. The CDR3 runs 18 residues. In DNA, the CDR3 is TGTGCCAGCAGCGTAGGGGACAGTACTGGGACTAGCACAGATACGCAGTATTTT. Translating it yields CASSVGDSTGTSTDTQYF.

The genes are TRBV19 and TRBJ1-5; 10 bases are a match to TRBD1. The J segment lost 4 bases and the V segment lost 5 bases, leaving 11 bases of the junction unmatched. This CDR3 spans 17 amino acids. Per germline, CDR1 LNHDA and CDR2 SQIVND (reference sequence). CDR3 in DNA: TGTGCCAGTAGTTCCCGGACCGACAGGGGGCGAAATCAGCCCCAGCATTTT. Protein: CASSSRTDRGRNQPQHF.

J is TRBJ2-7 and V is TRBV19; TRBD1 aligns across 7 bases. Trimming took 5 bases from V and 4 from J; bases not matched to a gene: 8. The CDR3 spans 14 residues. The V gene's germline CDR1 is LNHDA and CDR2 SQIVND (reference sequence). The CDR3 here is CASSPPYRGYEQYF. The CDR3 region has the DNA TGTGCCAGTAGTCCCCCCTACAGGGGTTACGAGCAGTACTTC.

This clone was seen a handful of times. The rearrangement links TRBV6-8 to TRBJ1-5; weak D call: TRBD1 (5 bases). CDR1 and CDR2 (germline): MNHGY, SAAAGT. CDR3 length equals 13 residues. The V gene lost 5 bases and the J gene lost 5 bases, with 10 bases spanning the gap. Written as DNA, the CDR3 is TGTGCCAGCAGTGCCAGGGAAGATCAGCCCCAGCATTTT. Protein: CASSAREDQPQHF.

By frequency in the sample, this clone is medium-sized (0.01 to 0.1%). The rearrangement joins TRBV11-3 to TRBJ2-3; D might be TRBD2 (6 bases). Per the germline V gene, CDR1 is SGHNT and CDR2 is YENEEA. With 3 bases removed from V and 3 bases from J, the gap between germline ends came to 10 bases. The CDR3 consists of 14 residues. CDR3 in DNA: TGTGCCAGCAGCTTCCGGGGGAGGACAGATACGCAGTATTTT. This sequence encodes CASSFRGRTDTQYF.

This clone was observed a handful of times. This chain uses TRBV9 with TRBJ1-2; tentatively, D is TRBD1 (5 bases). Trimming took off 6 bases at V and 0 bases at J, with 12 bases between the two ends. The germline V gene encodes CDR1 SGDLS and CDR2 YYNGEE. The length of the CDR3 is 14 residues. CDR3 DNA sequence: TGTGCCAGCAAGACAGAAACAACTAACTATGGCTACACCTTC. Translated, it gives CASKTETTNYGYTF.

In this sample, this clone turned up a few times. The CDR3 bases are TGTGCCAGCAGTTACTCAGAATCGGCTGCCTTAAGGGGCTACACCTTC. Encoded protein: CASSYSESAALRGYTF. The rearrangement uses TRBV6-7 and TRBJ1-2; D remains unclear. TRBV6-7 qualifies as an ORF whose function is uncertain. The ends were cut back, 0 bases at V and 8 bases at J, with 19 bases in the middle. CDR3 length: 16 amino acids.

The chain carries TRBV15 and TRBJ2-7; D is unresolved. This CDR3 contains 14 residues. With 0 bases removed from V and 2 bases from J, the gap between germline ends came to 8 bases. Germline CDR1 reads LNHNV; CDR2 reads YYDKDF (reference sequence). CDR3 residues: CATSRENSAYEQYF. CDR3 DNA: TGTGCCACCAGCAGAGAGAACTCGGCCTACGAGCAGTACTTC. Supplemented by reference TRBV15 and TRBJ2-7, the full variable domain reads DAMVIQNPRYQVTQFGKPVTLSCSQTLNHNVMYWYQQKSSQAPKLLFHYYDKDFNNEADTPDNFQSRRPNTSFCFLDIRSPGLGDTAMYLCATSRENSAYEQYFGPGTRLTVT.

A few counts support this clone. This sequence joins TRBV11-3 and TRBJ2-1, with 8 nucleotides matching TRBD2. In germline, CDR1 is SGHNT, CDR2 YENEEA. With V trimmed by 3 bases and J by 1 base, 8 bases remained unmatched. The CDR3 runs to 17 residues. CDR3 amino acids: CASSLIMTSASYNEQFF. CDR3 coding DNA: TGTGCCAGCAGCTTGATAATGACTAGCGCATCCTACAATGAGCAGTTCTTC. The full variable domain, rest sourced from reference TRBV11-3 and TRBJ2-1, is EAGVVQSPRYKIIEKKQPVAFWCNPISGHNTLYWYLQNLGQGPELLIRYENEEAVDDSQLPKDRFSAERLKGVDSTLKIQPAELGDSAVYLCASSLIMTSASYNEQFFGPGTRLTVL.

The sample holds a few counts of this clone. The rearrangement links TRBV7-5 to TRBJ2-1; no check of the table's D call, TRBD1, against the DNA was made. TRBV7-5 is recorded as a pseudogene. This CDR3 has 16 residues. This CDR3 reads CASSTPRQGAWNEQFF. Here the CDR3 DNA reads TGTGCCAGCAGCACTCCCCGACAGGGGGCTTGGAATGAGCAGTTCTTC.

This clone came up a few times. The chain has TRBV30 and TRBJ2-7; 9 bases map to TRBD2. Germline CDR1 is GTSNPN and CDR2 is SVGIG (reference sequence). The CDR3 runs 15 residues. V gave up 5 bases and J gave up 3 bases; unmatched junction bases: 11. CDR3 DNA sequence: TGTGCCTGGGCCAAAGGCGGGGGGGGAAGCTACGAGCAGTACTTC. The encoded protein is CAWAKGGGGSYEQYF.

Within the sample, this clone is large. In DNA form, the CDR3 reads TGTGCCAGTAGTTTACAGGGTAACACTGAAGCTTTCTTT. It translates to CASSLQGNTEAFF. The chain combines TRBV19 with TRBJ1-1; D may be TRBD1 (6 bases). The CDR3 sequence is 13 residues long. Between the trimmed V and J ends, which lost 5 bases and 2 bases, there was a span of 9 bases. Looked up from germline, CDR1 is LNHDA and CDR2 is SQIVND (reference sequence).

The rearrangement links TRBV11-3 to TRBJ1-2; D call uncertain. The CDR3 is 14 amino acids. The germline V gene has CDR1 SGHNT and CDR2 YENEEA. Trimming pared 3 bases from V and 6 bases from J, leaving 14 bases between. As DNA, the CDR3 is TGTGCCAGCAGCTTGAATTTTCGGGAGGATGGCTACACCTTC. This translates into CASSLNFREDGYTF.

This clone was detected only once. Owing to an unread or ambiguous base, the encoded residue is reported as X. This chain connects TRBV18 to TRBJ2-6; 13 bases are a match to TRBD2. The CDR3 is 20 amino acids. The junction had 14 bases not matched to a gene; V was cut back by 6 bases and J by 3 bases. Germline-derived CDR1 and CDR2 are KGHSH and LQKENI. Written as DNA, the CDR3 is TGTGCCAGCTCCCCGCAAYTGACTAGCGGGGGGTCGGGTGGGGCCAACGTCCTGACTTTC. As protein: CASSPQXTSGGSGGANVLTF. The CDR3 reads in full as CASSPQLTSGGSGGANVLTF.